The 23 T cell receptor beta chains below come from one sample, sequenced in a study of neoadjuvant anti-PD-1 for oral cavity cancer. TCRdb keeps only in-frame clones here, not all; method: immunoSEQ multiplex PCR. Among around 60,000 clones, 79% were seen once, and the ten largest hold approximately 2.4%. The specimen was PBMCs, collected before nivolumab (anti-PD-1) treatment. The source of these receptors is a person between 40 and 85 years old with oral cavity squamous cell carcinoma.

The V and J genes are TRBV27 and TRBJ2-3, with D perhaps TRBD1 or TRBD2 (5 bases each). The CDR3 runs to 14 residues. V dropped 1 base and J dropped 1 base, with 6 bases sitting between them. Germline lookup yields CDR1 MNHEY and CDR2 SMNVEV (reference sequence). The CDR3, as DNA: TGTGCCAGCAGTTTATGGGACGGCACAGATACGCAGTATTTT. It codes for CASSLWDGTDTQYF.

This sequence joins TRBV6-1 and TRBJ1-2; D is unclear. Germline assignment: CDR1 MNHNS and CDR2 SASEGT. This CDR3 has 16 amino acids. Trimming removed 6 bases at V and 5 bases at J, with 22 bases between. The CDR3 nucleotides read TGTGCCAGCAGGGAAAGCGAGACAAGGGCATCGTATGGCTACACCTTC. Amino acids: CASRESETRASYGYTF.

In its sample, this clone was seen once. The rearrangement links TRBV7-9 to TRBJ2-1; D is uncertain. CDR1 and CDR2 (germline): SEHNR, FQNEAQ (reference sequence). The germline V and J ends were trimmed by 5 bases and 0 bases, with 8 bases remaining between them. The CDR3 sequence is 14 residues long. The CDR3 region is CASSLDSSYNEQFF. The CDR3 DNA is TGTGCCAGCAGCCTTGACTCCTCCTACAATGAGCAGTTCTTC.

The V call is TRBV6-6, the J call TRBJ1-1, with 7 bases lining up with TRBD1. With V trimmed by 4 bases and J by 6 bases, 14 bases remained unmatched. Germline V gene data show CDR1 as MNHNY and CDR2 as SVGAGI (reference sequence). The CDR3 runs 16 residues. The CDR3 is CASSFAQGFNIPEAFF. CDR3 DNA: TGTGCCAGCAGTTTCGCACAGGGGTTCAACATTCCTGAAGCTTTCTTT.

V and J are TRBV7-7 and TRBJ1-3, with D possibly being TRBD1 (6 bases). V was clipped by 5 bases and J by 1 base, with 12 bases between them. This CDR3 region has 15 residues. The V gene's germline CDR1 is SSHAT and CDR2 FNYEAQ (reference sequence). The CDR3 here is CASSPLRGSGNTIYF. CDR3 in DNA: TGTGCCAGCAGCCCGCTCAGGGGATCTGGAAACACCATATATTTT.

This clone was seen more than once but under ten times. The chain links TRBV29-1 to TRBJ1-3; unclear D gene. V was trimmed by 4 bases and J by 6 bases, leaving 10 bases between them. The CDR3 sequence is 12 residues long. The V gene's germline CDR1 is SQVTM and CDR2 ANQGSEA. CDR3 sequence (DNA): TGCAGCGTTGTTGGCAGCCTAAACACCATATATTTT. It yields the protein CSVVGSLNTIYF.

The chain uses TRBV30 and TRBJ1-5; unclear D gene. V was pared by 1 base and J by 6 bases, with 13 bases between. Germline V gene lookup returns CDR1 GTSNPN and CDR2 SVGIG (reference sequence). The CDR3 loop spans 14 amino acids. The CDR3 nucleotides read TGTGCCTGGAGTGGGACTTCAAGGGTTCAGCCCCAGCATTTT. Translated: CAWSGTSRVQPQHF.

The chain joins TRBV7-9 to TRBJ2-2; D remains ambiguous. This CDR3 is 16 amino acids long. The germline V and J ends were trimmed by 0 bases and 0 bases, with 8 bases remaining between them. Germline-derived CDR1 and CDR2 are SEHNR and FQNEAQ (reference sequence). The CDR3 DNA reads as TGTGCCAGCAGCTTAGCACTATCAACGAACACCGGGGAGCTGTTTTTT. This translates into CASSLALSTNTGELFF. Variable domain in full (rest from reference TRBV7-9 and TRBJ2-2): DTGVSQNPRHKITKRGQNVTFRCDPISEHNRLYWYRQTLGQGPEFLTYFQNEAQLEKSRLLSDRFSAERPKGSFSTLEIQRTEQGDSAMYLCASSLALSTNTGELFFGEGSRLTVL.

This clone has a handful of counts. This chain uses TRBV6-6 with TRBJ2-5; D ambiguous. V shed 6 bases and J shed 5 bases, with 10 bases lying between them. The CDR3 length is 12 residues. The germline V gene encodes CDR1 MNHNY and CDR2 SVGAGI (reference sequence). CDR3 sequence: CASSPRPETQYF. The DNA of the CDR3 is TGTGCCAGCAGCCCTCGACCGGAGACCCAGTACTTC.

The J gene is TRBJ2-7, the V gene TRBV19; the match to TRBD2 covers 7 bases. This CDR3 spans 14 amino acids. CDR1 is LNHDA, CDR2 SQIVND, per germline (reference sequence). After removal of 5 bases from V and 2 bases from J, the junction contained 6 bases not matched to a gene. The CDR3 coding sequence is TGTGCCAGTAGTGCAGCTAGCGGACCCTACGAGCAGTACTTC. Translation gives CASSAASGPYEQYF.

The chain uses TRBV13 and TRBJ1-5, with 9 bases fitting TRBD1. V was clipped by 3 bases and J by 1 base; unmatched bases: 1. The CDR3 length is 15 residues. Germline V lookup: CDR1 PRHDT, CDR2 FYEKMQ (reference sequence). The CDR3: CASSFGQGSNQPQHF. The CDR3, as DNA: TGTGCCAGCAGCTTTGGACAGGGGAGCAATCAGCCCCAGCATTTT.

The CDR3: CASGLRDRGYEQYF. As DNA, the CDR3 is TGTGCTAGTGGTTTGAGGGACAGGGGTTACGAGCAGTACTTC. The chain has TRBV12-5 and TRBJ2-7; 10 bases match TRBD1. Germline V CDR1 and CDR2: LGHNT, FRNRAP. CDR3 length: 14 amino acids. The V gene end was trimmed by 2 bases and the J gene end by 4 bases; junction bases not matched to a gene: 2.

J is TRBJ2-5 and V is TRBV27; possible D gene TRBD1, 5 bases. The germline V gene has CDR1 MNHEY and CDR2 SMNVEV (reference sequence). V was clipped by 2 bases and J by 4 bases, with 5 bases between them. This CDR3 is 12 amino acids long. CDR3 sequence: CASSLRGETQYF. For the CDR3, the DNA is TGTGCCAGCAGTTTAAGGGGAGAGACCCAGTACTTC.

This clone is medium-sized (0.01 to 0.1%) by share. This rearrangement joins TRBV7-8 to TRBJ2-7, with a tentative D call TRBD2 (5 bases). V was clipped by 5 bases and J by 4 bases, with 15 bases between them. The germline gives CDR1 SGHVS, CDR2 FQNEAQ. This CDR3 region has 14 residues. In DNA, the CDR3 is TGTGCCAGCAGCCGCGTAGCGTTGGGATACGAGCAGTACTTC. This encodes CASSRVALGYEQYF. Full variable domain (rest looked up from reference TRBV7-8 and TRBJ2-7): GAGVSQSPRYKVAKRGQDVALRCDPISGHVSLFWYQQALGQGPEFLTYFQNEAQLDKSGLPSDRFFAERPEGSVSTLKIQRTQQEDSAVYLCASSRVALGYEQYFGPGTRLTVT.

The chain recombines TRBV10-1 with TRBJ1-4; D is unresolved. Between the trimmed V and J ends, which lost 4 bases and 5 bases, there was a span of 11 bases. The germline V gene encodes CDR1 WNHNN and CDR2 SYGVQD (reference sequence). The CDR3 loop spans 14 amino acids. The CDR3 nucleotides read TGCGCCAGCAGTGCTTCCATCAGCAATGAAAAACTGTTTTTT. Translated: CASSASISNEKLFF.

The chain has TRBV7-6 and TRBJ2-1, with 12 bases aligning to TRBD2. The ends lost 5 bases at V and 7 bases at J; junction bases unmatched: 6. The CDR3 is made up of 15 amino acids. Germline CDR1 reads SGHVS; CDR2 reads FNYEAQ. The CDR3 spells CASSQSTSGGNEQFF. CDR3 in DNA: TGTGCCAGCAGCCAATCGACTAGCGGGGGAAATGAGCAGTTCTTC.

V usage is TRBV5-3 and J usage is TRBJ2-7; D is ambiguous. TRBV5-3 is noted as an ORF with a role that remains uncertain. Trimming removed 2 bases at V and 7 bases at J, with 1 base between. CDR3 length equals 9 residues. The CDR3 reads CARSLEQYF. CDR3 DNA sequence: TGTGCCAGAAGCTTAGAGCAGTACTTC.

The chain combines TRBV7-9 with TRBJ2-5; 7 positions match TRBD2. From germline, CDR1 is SEHNR and CDR2 FQNEAQ (reference sequence). V was clipped by 1 base and J by 2 bases; unmatched bases: 10. This CDR3 has 17 amino acids. For the CDR3, the DNA is TGTGCCAGCAGCTTAGGAATTGGGGGACTACGACAAGAGACCCAGTACTTC. Its translation: CASSLGIGGLRQETQYF.

The rearrangement joins TRBV19 to TRBJ2-1, with TRBD1 as a possible D gene (5 bases). This CDR3 region has 12 residues. Germline V gene sequence: CDR1 LNHDA, CDR2 SQIVND (reference sequence). Deletions cut 11 bases from V and 8 bases from J, with 16 bases between. In nucleotides, the CDR3 is TGTGCCTCTCAGGACACCTTCCATGAGCAGTTCTTC. Translation gives CASQDTFHEQFF.

The count of this clone is one. The chain is built from TRBV5-1 and TRBJ1-2; possibly TRBD1 for D (5 bases). The CDR3 runs 15 residues. CDR1 and CDR2 (germline): SGHRS, YFSETQ. V was shortened by 4 bases and J by 2 bases, with 15 bases between the two germline ends. CDR3 in amino acids: CASSGSLGGNYGYTF. The CDR3 nucleotides are TGCGCCAGCAGCGGCTCGTTGGGGGGAAACTATGGCTACACCTTC.

The chain combines TRBV5-8 with TRBJ2-3, with 9 bases lining up with TRBD1. Trimming took 0 bases from V and 1 from J; bases not matched to a gene: 9. CDR1 and CDR2 from the germline V gene are SGHTS and YDEGEE. This CDR3 region has 18 residues. The CDR3 nucleotides are TGTGCCAGCAGCTTGGCCGGGATAACAGGGGGCCGCACAGATACGCAGTATTTT. This gives the protein CASSLAGITGGRTDTQYF.

This clone has more than one count but fewer than ten. This chain links TRBV27 with TRBJ2-1; 12 bases line up with TRBD2. The junction had 9 bases not matched to a gene; V was cut back by 6 bases and J by 0 bases. CDR1 is MNHEY and CDR2 is SMNVEV in the germline V gene (reference sequence). The CDR3 covers 18 residues. DNA for the CDR3: TGTGCCAGCAGCCAAGGACTAGCGGGGAGCAGCTCCTACAATGAGCAGTTCTTC. It codes for CASSQGLAGSSSYNEQFF.

The chain employs TRBV29-1 and TRBJ1-1; 8 nucleotides match TRBD1. V trimming: 2 bases; J trimming: 4 bases; junction bases outside the gene matches: 3. The germline V gene encodes CDR1 SQVTM and CDR2 ANQGSEA. This CDR3 is built from 13 residues. The CDR3 spells CSVERTGFTEAFF. In DNA form, the CDR3 reads TGCAGCGTTGAAAGGACAGGGTTCACTGAAGCTTTCTTT.